The 24 T cell receptor beta chains listed next were all sequenced from one sample in a study of CD8+CD57+ T cells in acquired aplastic anemia. The use of genomic DNA as template underpinned the TCR beta VDJ and CDR3 profiling. TCRdb re-analysed the reads in MiXCR, keeping a single row per CDR3 protein. The data hold approximately 32,000 distinct CDR3 sequences, with about 77% observed a single time. The sequenced material came from sorted CD4+, CD8+, or CD8+CD57+ T cells (not recorded which) from PBMCs. The receptors derive from a human donor in good health, serving as a control.

J is TRBJ2-7 and V is TRBV20-1; D may be TRBD1 or TRBD2 (5 bases each). The germline gives CDR1 DFQATT, CDR2 SNEGSKA (reference sequence). The CDR3 covers 12 residues. The ends were cut back, 2 bases at V and 2 bases at J, with 7 bases in the middle. The CDR3 DNA is TGCAGTGCTAGACGAGGGGCCTACGAGCAGTACTTC. Translated: CSARRGAYEQYF.

V usage is TRBV2 and J usage is TRBJ1-5; D gene unclear. In germline, CDR1 is SNHLY, CDR2 FYNNEI. Trimming shortened V by 11 bases and J by 2 bases, and 13 bases separated the two germline ends. The CDR3 sequence is 13 residues long. CDR3 sequence (DNA): TGTGCCGGCGACCGGACGGGCAATCAGCCCCAGCATTTT. Translation gives CAGDRTGNQPQHF.

The chain combines TRBV5-5 with TRBJ2-7, with 11 bases fitting TRBD1. This CDR3 is 15 amino acids long. V gave up 3 bases and J gave up 4 bases; unmatched junction bases: 6. CDR1 SGHKS and CDR2 YYEKEE come from the germline V gene (reference sequence). The CDR3 reads CASSWGTGGAYEQYF. CDR3 nucleotide sequence: TGTGCCAGCAGCTGGGGGACAGGGGGAGCATACGAGCAGTACTTC.

Turning to this clonotype: The germline gene is not matched at one end of the junction; a read error may be the cause. Written as DNA, the CDR3 is TGTGCCAGCAGGGAAGGGACTACTAACACAGATACGCAGTATTTT. Protein: CASREGTTNTDTQYF. This chain links TRBV2 with TRBJ2-3; 7 nucleotides line up with TRBD2. The CDR3 sequence is 15 residues long. Germline V gene sequence: CDR1 SNHLY, CDR2 FYNNEI.

This chain connects TRBV15 to TRBJ1-1, with D unresolved. V was shortened by 4 bases and J by 2 bases, with 11 bases between the two germline ends. CDR3 size: 14 residues. Looked up from germline, CDR1 is LNHNV and CDR2 is YYDKDF (reference sequence). This CDR3 reads CATSKFEENTEAFF. The CDR3 nucleotides read TGTGCCACCAGCAAGTTCGAGGAAAACACTGAAGCTTTCTTT.

The CDR3 loop reads CASSRTSGVSTDTQYF. CDR3 in DNA: TGTGCCAGCAGCCGGACTAGCGGGGTAAGCACAGATACGCAGTATTTT. This chain links TRBV4-2 with TRBJ2-3, with 12 bases aligning to TRBD2. The CDR3 contains 16 residues. V shed 4 bases and J 0 bases; nucleotides not matched to a gene: 2. Germline V lookup: CDR1 LGHNA, CDR2 YNFKEQ.

This chain uses TRBV15 with TRBJ2-7; D is tentatively TRBD1 or TRBD2 (5 bases each). CDR1 is LNHNV, CDR2 YYDKDF, per germline (reference sequence). The V end lost 2 bases, the J end lost 4 bases, and 12 bases lay between the germline ends. The CDR3 runs 14 residues. CDR3 sequence reads: CATSRSWGKYEQYF. The DNA of the CDR3 is TGTGCCACCAGCAGATCCTGGGGGAAGTACGAGCAGTACTTC.

This chain joins TRBV7-2 and TRBJ1-2; D is unclear. Trimming left V 2 bases short and J 7 bases short, with 5 bases between. The CDR3 extends over 11 amino acids. Germline assignment: CDR1 SGHTA and CDR2 FQGNSA. Here the CDR3 reads CASSLLGGYTF. CDR3 coding DNA: TGTGCCAGCAGCTTATTAGGTGGCTACACCTTC.

V is TRBV6-1 and J is TRBJ2-1, with TRBD1 as a possible D gene (6 bases). The V gene lost 10 bases and the J gene lost 6 bases, with 19 bases spanning the gap. Germline V CDR1 and CDR2: MNHNS, SASEGT. The CDR3 has 14 residues. The CDR3 DNA reads as TGTGCCATCAGCCCAGGGGACCTAATCAATGAGCAGTTCTTC. Translated: CAISPGDLINEQFF.

Comments on this clonotype: A read error is possible here, since a much larger clone lies one base away. The chain links TRBV7-6 to TRBJ2-7; D remains unclear. The CDR3 covers 12 residues. CDR1 SGHVS and CDR2 FNYEAQ come from the germline V gene. Deletions cut 1 base from V and 2 bases from J, with 3 bases between. The chain's CDR3 is CASSLGAYEQYF. DNA of the CDR3: TGTGCCAGCAGCTTAGGTGCCTACGAGCAGTACTTC.

The chain joins TRBV20-1 to TRBJ1-2, with D hard to call. In germline, CDR1 is DFQATT, CDR2 SNEGSKA (reference sequence). The CDR3 has 12 amino acids. The V gene lost 3 bases and the J gene lost 3 bases, with 8 bases spanning the gap. The CDR3 loop reads CSARYSDYGYTF. In DNA, the CDR3 is TGCAGTGCTAGGTACAGCGACTATGGCTACACCTTC.

The chain employs TRBV15 and TRBJ1-2; 9 bases are a match to TRBD1. Germline CDR1 LNHNV, CDR2 YYDKDF (reference sequence). With 0 bases clipped from V and 6 bases from J, the junction kept 2 bases outside the gene matches. CDR3 length equals 14 residues. The CDR3 region has the DNA TGTGCCACCAGCAGAGAGAACAGGGGGCATGGCTACACCTTC. It specifies CATSRENRGHGYTF.

The chain is built from TRBV19 and TRBJ2-2, with TRBD2 as a possible D gene (6 bases). V lost 5 bases, J lost 8 bases, and 24 bases lay in between. CDR3 length equals 17 residues. Per the germline V gene, CDR1 is LNHDA and CDR2 is SQIVND (reference sequence). CDR3 bases: TGTGCCAGTAGTCCCTCAGAAGCGGGCATACTTGGAGGGGAGCTGTTTTTT. It translates to CASSPSEAGILGGELFF. The full variable domain, completed using reference TRBV19 and TRBJ2-2, is DGGITQSPKYLFRKEGQNVTLSCEQNLNHDAMYWYRQDPGQGLRLIYYSQIVNDFQKGDIAEGYSVSREKKESFPLTVTSAQKNPTAFYLCASSPSEAGILGGELFFGEGSRLTVL.

By share, this clonotype counts as medium-sized. The chain carries TRBV18 and TRBJ2-7; D ambiguous. This CDR3 is 14 amino acids long. Trimming took 2 bases from V and 0 from J, leaving 8 bases between them. Per germline, CDR1 KGHSH and CDR2 LQKENI. In nucleotides, the CDR3 is TGTGCCAGCTCACCATTGGATATCTCCTACGAGCAGTACTTC. Protein: CASSPLDISYEQYF. Full variable domain (missing parts from reference TRBV18 and TRBJ2-7): NAGVMQNPRHLVRRRGQEARLRCSPMKGHSHVYWYRQLPEEGLKFMVYLQKENIIDESGMPKERFSAEFPKEGPSILRIQQVVRGDSAAYFCASSPLDISYEQYFGPGTRLTVT.

V is TRBV20-1 and J is TRBJ1-5; TRBD1 agrees at 9 bases. V trimming: 5 bases; J trimming: 4 bases; junction bases outside the gene matches: 6. Germline V lookup: CDR1 DFQATT, CDR2 SNEGSKA (reference sequence). The CDR3 extends over 14 amino acids. The CDR3 is CSAHRGLWNQPQHF. The CDR3 bases are TGCAGTGCTCACAGGGGGCTTTGGAATCAGCCCCAGCATTTT.

V and J are TRBV15 and TRBJ2-5; D ambiguous. The CDR3 runs 14 residues. The ends were cut back, 0 bases at V and 3 bases at J, with 8 bases in the middle. The germline gives CDR1 LNHNV, CDR2 YYDKDF (reference sequence). The DNA of the CDR3 is TGTGCCACCAGCAGAGACCCAGAAGAAGAGACCCAGTACTTC. Its translation is CATSRDPEEETQYF.

This clonotype qualifies as medium-sized (0.01 to 0.1%). The V gene is TRBV20-1, the J gene TRBJ1-1, with D unresolved. From germline, CDR1 is DFQATT and CDR2 SNEGSKA (reference sequence). This CDR3 has 13 amino acids. The V end was cut by 1 base, the J end by 5 bases, with 11 bases between. The CDR3 DNA sequence: TGCAGTGCTAGAGTCATTACGGGGACTGAAGCTTTCTTT. Amino acid sequence: CSARVITGTEAFF.

The rearrangement joins TRBV29-1 to TRBJ1-1; 7 bases agree with TRBD1. The CDR3 is 12 residues long. Per germline, CDR1 SQVTM and CDR2 ANQGSEA. Trimming cost V 4 bases and J 7 bases; bases outside gene matches: 6. CDR3 nucleotides: TGCAGCGTTGTACAGGGGACGGGTGAAGCTTTCTTT. It translates to CSVVQGTGEAFF. The full variable domain, with the rest looked up from reference TRBV29-1 and TRBJ1-1, is SAVISQKPSRDICQRGTSLTIQCQVDSQVTMMFWYRQQPGQSLTLIATANQGSEATYESGFVIDKFPISRPNLTFSTLTVSNMSPEDSSIYLCSVVQGTGEAFFGQGTRLTVV.

The chain links TRBV25-1 to TRBJ2-3; D unclear. CDR1 and CDR2 (germline): MGHDK, SYGVNS. V was trimmed by 5 bases and J by 2 bases, leaving 11 bases between them. The CDR3 sequence is 14 residues long. DNA of the CDR3: TGTGCCAGCAGTCTCCCCCTAATCACAGATACGCAGTATTTT. It is translated as CASSLPLITDTQYF.

This clonotype is classed as medium-sized. The V gene is TRBV6-1, the J gene TRBJ2-7, with no clear D. V was trimmed by 7 bases and J by 1 base, leaving 17 bases between them. Looked up from germline, CDR1 is MNHNS and CDR2 is SASEGT. The CDR3 has 15 amino acids. CDR3 sequence: CASTNNPYRSYEQYF. The CDR3 nucleotides are TGTGCCAGCACCAACAATCCGTACAGATCCTACGAGCAGTACTTC.

This clonotype was seen more than once but under ten times. The CDR3 region has the DNA TGTGCCAGCAGGCTACAGGGGAACACTGAAGCTTTCTTT. Its protein product is CASRLQGNTEAFF. V and J are TRBV7-9 and TRBJ1-1, with a possible D match to TRBD1 (6 bases). CDR3 length: 13 residues. The V and J ends lost 6 bases and 1 base respectively, with 9 bases between them. Germline V lookup: CDR1 SEHNR, CDR2 FQNEAQ (reference sequence).

The J gene is TRBJ2-1, the V gene TRBV4-1; 8 nucleotides match TRBD1. Germline lookup yields CDR1 MGHRA and CDR2 YSYEKL. J gave up 15 bases and V 2 bases, and 12 bases lay outside the gene matches. This CDR3 comprises 14 residues. In DNA, the CDR3 is TGCGCCAGCAGCCAACCCCGGACAGGGAAGCAGCGGTTCTTC. Its protein is CASSQPRTGKQRFF.

V usage is TRBV20-1 and J usage is TRBJ2-1; 10 nucleotides match TRBD2. This CDR3 contains 14 residues. CDR1 is DFQATT and CDR2 is SNEGSKA in the germline V gene (reference sequence). Trimming at V came to 3 bases and at J to 7 bases, leaving 6 bases not matched to a gene. The DNA of the CDR3 is TGCAGTGCTAGCTCACTAGCGGGGAGGAATGAGCAGTTCTTC. Translation gives CSASSLAGRNEQFF.

The rearrangement joins TRBV24-1 to TRBJ1-6; D is possibly TRBD1 (6 bases). CDR1 is KGHDR and CDR2 is SFDVKD in the germline V gene. There are 13 residues in the CDR3. Deletions cut 10 bases from V and 5 bases from J, with 11 bases between. The CDR3 region is CATGATNNSPLHF. CDR3 sequence (DNA): TGTGCCACGGGGGCGACCAATAATTCACCCCTCCACTTT.